These 32 T cell receptor beta chains were all obtained from the same sample, sequenced in a study of T cell clonality in common variable immunodeficiency. Sequenced by immunoSEQ multiplex PCR; TCRdb stores in-frame clones only, minus some. The sample holds roughly 28,000 clones, and no clone turns up only once. The sequenced material came from peripheral blood mononuclear cells. All receptors come from a person between 18 and 70 years old in good health.

This clone has at least ten counts. Sequencing ends 3 residues short of the CDR3 end; the germline J gene provides the rest. V gene TRBV6-2 or TRBV6-3 combines with J gene TRBJ1-5; D is unclear. Trimming took off 5 bases at V and 0 bases at J, with 14 bases between the two ends. Germline values: CDR1 MNHEY, CDR2 SVGEGT. This CDR3 contains 16 residues. The part of the CDR3 DNA that was read is TGTGCCAGCAGTCCAGGAAGCTCTTATAGCAATCAGCCC. Amino acids: CASSPGSSYSNQP. The complete CDR3 protein is CASSPGSSYSNQPQHF.

This clone appeared a few times. Read data end 3 residues before the CDR3 end; the end is taken from the germline J gene. The chain has TRBV5-6 and TRBJ2-5; D uncertain. The CDR3 extends over 13 amino acids. CDR1 SGHDT and CDR2 YYEEEE come from the germline V gene. The V gene lost 2 bases and the J gene lost 1 base, with 6 bases spanning the gap. The CDR3 sequence: CASSFDTQETQYF. The CDR3 bases that were read are TGTGCCAGCAGCTTCGACACCCAAGAGACC.

About this clone itself: The CDR3 extends 3 residues past the end of the read, so its final part is completed from the germline J gene. This chain joins TRBV20-1 and TRBJ1-2; 7 nucleotides agree with TRBD1. Germline V gives CDR1 DFQATT, CDR2 SNEGSKA (reference sequence). V shed 3 bases and J 2 bases; nucleotides not matched to a gene: 6. This CDR3 region has 14 residues. The CDR3: CSARVWTGNYGYTF. The CDR3 bases that were read are TGCAGTGCTAGGGTTTGGACAGGAAACTATGGC.

Concerning this clone: The observed sequence ends 3 residues before the CDR3 terminus, with the missing tail filled in from the germline J gene. The chain uses TRBV30 and TRBJ1-5; perhaps TRBD1 as D (5 bases). Germline V gene sequence: CDR1 GTSNPN, CDR2 SVGIG (reference sequence). The CDR3 length is 14 residues. The V and J ends lost 4 bases and 6 bases respectively, with 16 bases between them. CDR3 sequence: CAWTRQGVGQPQHF. The CDR3 bases that were read are TGTGCCTGGACCCGCCAGGGCGTGGGTCAGCCC.

At least ten counts were recorded for this clone. The CDR3 end falls 3 residues outside the read, so it is completed with the germline J gene. This chain joins TRBV4-2 and TRBJ1-4, with D uncertain. CDR1 is LGHNA, CDR2 YNFKEQ, per germline. The CDR3 is 15 residues long. Trimming took off 6 bases at V and 7 bases at J, with 18 bases between the two ends. The part of the CDR3 DNA that was read is TGTGCCAGCAGGGATTGGAGTACAGCAGGTGAAAAA. It encodes CASRDWSTAGEK. The entire CDR3 protein is CASRDWSTAGEKLFF.

This clone was observed many times. Read coverage stops 3 residues before the CDR3 terminus; the germline J gene supplies the remainder. This chain links TRBV12-5 with TRBJ2-1; TRBD1 agrees at 8 bases. Germline CDR1 is LGHNT and CDR2 is FRNRAP. V lost 2 bases to trimming and J lost 3 bases; unmatched junction nucleotides: 3. The CDR3 has 15 residues. Incomplete CDR3 DNA: TGTGCTAGTGGTTTGCGGGACAGGAACTACAATGAG. Amino acid sequence: CASGLRDRNYNE. In full, the CDR3 reads CASGLRDRNYNEQFF.

Many counts were recorded for this clone. The CDR3 extends 3 residues past the end of the read, so its final part is completed from the germline J gene. V usage is TRBV19 and J usage is TRBJ1-4, with 7 bases identical to TRBD1. This CDR3 region has 13 residues. Germline V gene sequence: CDR1 LNHDA, CDR2 SQIVND (reference sequence). With V trimmed by 5 bases and J by 8 bases, 5 bases remained unmatched. CDR3 DNA (partial): TGTGCCAGTAGTCCTGGGACAGTCGAAAAA. Amino acid sequence: CASSPGTVEK. In full, the CDR3 reads CASSPGTVEKLFF.

This clone was recorded at least ten times. At one end, the junction sequence differs from germline, possibly due to a read error. The read ends 3 residues shy of where the CDR3 ends; the end is completed using the germline J gene. J is TRBJ1-2 and V is TRBV4-2; 8 bases line up with TRBD1. The CDR3 has 14 residues. Germline V gene lookup returns CDR1 LGHNA and CDR2 YNFKEQ. CDR3 bases read: TGCGCCAGCAGCCAAGAACCAGGGGGCGGTGGC. Translated, it gives CASSQEPGGGG. The full-length CDR3 reads as CASSQEPGGGGYTF.

This clone was recorded many times. The read is 3 residues too short to cover the CDR3 end, so that end is filled in from the germline J gene. The rearrangement uses TRBV5-1 and TRBJ1-4; D possibly corresponds to TRBD1 (6 bases). Trimming removed 3 bases at V and 7 bases at J, with 19 bases between. The CDR3 runs 16 residues. CDR1 is SGHRS and CDR2 is YFSETQ in the germline V gene. The CDR3: CASSYSTGQYVEKLFF. The CDR3 bases that were read are TGCGCCAGCAGCTATTCCACAGGGCAGTATGTTGAAAAA.

Concerning this clone itself: The read terminates 3 residues ahead of where the CDR3 ends, so the germline J gene completes it. The gene calls are TRBV18 and TRBJ1-1; 7 bases fit TRBD1. The CDR3 is 14 residues long. V lost 5 bases, J lost 3 bases, and 6 bases stayed unmatched. Germline assignment: CDR1 KGHSH and CDR2 LQKENI. The CDR3 spells CASSAYGTDTEAFF. The sequenced part of the CDR3 DNA is TGTGCCAGCTCAGCGTACGGGACAGACACTGAA.

This clone was picked up many times. The observed sequence ends 3 residues before the CDR3 terminus, with the missing tail filled in from the germline J gene. The chain recombines TRBV6-2 or TRBV6-3 with TRBJ2-7; 8 bases align to TRBD2. The trim removed 4 bases at V and 5 bases at J, leaving 13 bases unmatched. This CDR3 comprises 16 residues. The germline gives CDR1 MNHEY, CDR2 SVGEGT. CDR3 amino acids: CASSSSPVAGWDEQYF. The CDR3 DNA, read in part, is TGTGCCAGCAGTTCCTCCCCGGTAGCGGGGTGGGACGAG.

Ten or more counts support this clone. The covered CDR3 bases are TGTGCCAGCAGCCTAGGACTAGCGGGGAGCACAGATACG. Translated: CASSLGLAGSTDT. The entire CDR3 reads CASSLGLAGSTDTQYF. This sequence joins TRBV7-3 and TRBJ2-3; 12 bases are shared with TRBD2. The CDR3 is cut off 3 residues early in the read; its end comes from the germline J gene. The CDR3 runs 16 residues. Per germline, CDR1 SGHTA and CDR2 FQGTGA. V shed 5 bases and J 0 bases; nucleotides not matched to a gene: 3.

This clone came up many times. The sequenced fragment ends 3 residues before the CDR3 boundary, so the rest is inferred from the germline J gene. The chain links TRBV2 to TRBJ1-5; D is perhaps TRBD1 (5 bases). CDR1 SNHLY and CDR2 FYNNEI come from the germline V gene. Trimming stripped 8 bases from V and 7 bases from J, with 18 bases between. CDR3 length: 14 amino acids. The CDR3 loop is CASRRGDAGQPQHF. The DNA read from the CDR3 is TGTGCCAGCCGCCGGGGGGACGCGGGACAGCCC. Full variable domain (outside the CDR3, taken from reference TRBV2 and TRBJ1-5): EPEVTQTPSHQVTQMGQEVILRCVPISNHLYFYWYRQILGQKVEFLVSFYNNEISEKSEIFDDQFSVERPDGSNFTLKIRSTKLEDSAMYFCASRRGDAGQPQHFGDGTRLSIL.

This clone was recorded many times. The observed sequence ends 3 residues before the CDR3 terminus, with the missing tail filled in from the germline J gene. The rearrangement joins TRBV7-8 to TRBJ1-1; D is possibly TRBD1 (6 bases). The CDR3 has 14 amino acids. The V end was cut by 6 bases, the J end by 1 base, with 12 bases between. Germline CDR1 is SGHVS and CDR2 is FQNEAQ. CDR3 DNA (partial): TGTGCCAGCAGTCGTGGACAGCCGAACACTGAA. It codes for CASSRGQPNTE. The full CDR3 reads CASSRGQPNTEAFF.

This clone occurred a few times. The junction differs from germline at one of its ends, possibly a read error. From the germline J gene comes the end of the CDR3, since the read stops 3 residues before it. This chain joins TRBV7-3 and TRBJ1-2; a weak D match, TRBD1 (6 bases). The CDR3 has 13 residues. Looked up from germline, CDR1 is SGHTA and CDR2 is FQGTGA. CDR3 residues: CSSSRQDNYGYTF. Incomplete CDR3 DNA: TGTTCCAGCAGCCGACAGGATAACTATGGC.

This clone was found many times. An end of the junction differs from the germline gene, which may be a read error. The read gets to within 3 residues of the CDR3 end, and the germline J gene fills in the rest. This chain joins TRBV4-2 and TRBJ2-6; D is possibly TRBD2 (5 bases). The CDR3 runs 15 residues. CDR1 is LGHNA and CDR2 is YNFKEQ in the germline V gene. This CDR3 is CASSQDGAGANVLTF. The DNA read from the CDR3 is TGCGCCAGCAGCCAAGACGGGGCTGGGGCCAACGTC.

This clone was seen repeatedly, ten times or more. Read coverage stops 3 residues before the CDR3 terminus; the germline J gene supplies the remainder. This sequence joins TRBV6-2 or TRBV6-3 and TRBJ2-3; 8 positions agree with TRBD2. V lost 5 bases and J lost 2; bases outside the gene matches: 6. The CDR3 runs 15 residues. Per germline, CDR1 MNHEY and CDR2 SVGEGT. CDR3 DNA, as far as it was read: TGTGCCAGCAGTCTAAGCGGGGGAGCCACAGATACG. As protein: CASSLSGGATDT. Given in full, the CDR3 is CASSLSGGATDTQYF.

CDR3 region: CSANLGGAPRNTIYF. The part of the CDR3 DNA that was read is TGCAGTGCCAATCTAGGGGGCGCCCCGAGAAACACC. V and J are TRBV20-1 and TRBJ1-3, with 7 positions matching TRBD1. The sequenced fragment ends 3 residues before the CDR3 boundary, so the rest is inferred from the germline J gene. V was clipped by 6 bases and J by 5 bases; unmatched bases: 13. The CDR3 covers 15 residues. The germline V gene has CDR1 DFQATT and CDR2 SNEGSKA (reference sequence).

This clone has at least ten counts. Coverage ceases 3 residues before the CDR3 finishes, and the germline J gene fills in the end. The rearrangement uses TRBV6-2 or TRBV6-3 and TRBJ2-1; 9 bases map to TRBD2. Trimming took 8 bases from V and 6 from J; bases not matched to a gene: 11. The CDR3 has 15 residues. Per the germline V gene, CDR1 is MNHEY and CDR2 is SVGEGT. The chain's CDR3 is CASFPLSRGGNEQFF. The sequenced part of the CDR3 DNA is TGTGCCAGCTTCCCCCTCTCGCGGGGGGGCAATGAG.

This clone occurred many times. The read ends 3 residues before the CDR3 terminus; that terminus is restored from the germline J gene. The chain links TRBV19 to TRBJ2-5; 12 bases are shared with TRBD2. J gave up 5 bases and V 3 bases, and 13 bases lay outside the gene matches. From germline, CDR1 is LNHDA and CDR2 SQIVND (reference sequence). CDR3 length: 18 amino acids. The CDR3 bases that were read are TGTGCCAGTAGTATTATATCGCCTAGCGGGGGGGCCCGGGAGACC. Amino acid sequence: CASSIISPSGGARET. The full CDR3 protein reads CASSIISPSGGARETQYF.

As concerns this clone: Sequencing ends 3 residues short of the CDR3 end; the germline J gene provides the rest. This chain uses TRBV7-6 with TRBJ2-7; D unresolved. This CDR3 is built from 16 residues. Trimming stripped 1 base from V and 5 bases from J, with 18 bases between. CDR1 and CDR2 (germline): SGHVS, FNYEAQ. The CDR3: CASSLVYPRVPNEQYF. CDR3 bases read: TGTGCCAGCAGCTTAGTTTATCCCCGGGTTCCGAACGAG.

This clone was picked up many times. The read gets to within 3 residues of the CDR3 end, and the germline J gene fills in the rest. This rearrangement joins TRBV11-2 to TRBJ1-2, with D maybe TRBD1 (6 bases). V lost 1 base and J 5 bases, leaving 11 bases between the germline ends. The CDR3 sequence is 14 residues long. In germline, CDR1 is SGHAT, CDR2 FQNNGV. CDR3: CASSLAGGRYGYTF. Incomplete CDR3 DNA: TGTGCCAGCAGCTTAGCTGGGGGCCGGTATGGC.

This clone was seen only a few times. Sequencing ends 3 residues short of the CDR3 end; the germline J gene provides the rest. The rearrangement joins TRBV18 to TRBJ1-5; a possible D gene is TRBD1 (5 bases). V shed 6 bases and J shed 5 bases, with 8 bases lying between them. CDR1 is KGHSH and CDR2 is LQKENI in the germline V gene. This CDR3 region has 12 residues. CDR3 DNA (partial): TGTGCCAGCTCGGGCAGGGATCAGCCC. Encoded protein: CASSGRDQP. The complete CDR3 protein is CASSGRDQPQHF.

This clone appeared many times. The CDR3 here is CASSFGTEGYTF. Incomplete CDR3 DNA: TGTGCCAGCAGTTTCGGGACAGAAGGC. The chain is built from TRBV6-2 or TRBV6-3 and TRBJ1-2, with 7 bases aligning to TRBD1. Read sequence stops 3 residues before the CDR3 end, and the germline J gene provides the missing end. Germline assignment: CDR1 MNHEY and CDR2 SVGEGT. This CDR3 has 12 residues.

The sample holds many counts of this clone. Coverage ceases 3 residues before the CDR3 finishes, and the germline J gene fills in the end. The rearrangement links TRBV20-1 to TRBJ1-5; unclear D gene. Germline-derived CDR1 and CDR2 are DFQATT and SNEGSKA (reference sequence). CDR3 length equals 14 residues. V shed 3 bases and J shed 7 bases, with 16 bases lying between them. The sequenced CDR3 bases are TGCAGTGCTAGCGCGCAGCTTCGGGTACAGCCC. Translated: CSASAQLRVQP. The whole CDR3 protein is CSASAQLRVQPQHF.

To note about this clone: Read coverage stops 3 residues before the CDR3 terminus; the germline J gene supplies the remainder. J is TRBJ2-1 and V is TRBV7-9; maybe TRBD1 (6 bases). This CDR3 has 14 amino acids. V was trimmed by 6 bases and J by 0 bases, leaving 9 bases between them. Germline V gene sequence: CDR1 SEHNR, CDR2 FQNEAQ (reference sequence). The CDR3 protein is CASRRGSSYNEQFF. Incomplete CDR3 DNA: TGTGCCAGCAGGAGGGGGAGCTCCTACAATGAG. Supplemented by reference TRBV7-9 and TRBJ2-1, the full variable domain reads DTGVSQNPRHKITKRGQNVTFRCDPISEHNRLYWYRQTLGQGPEFLTYFQNEAQLEKSRLLSDRFSAERPKGSFSTLEIQRTEQGDSAMYLCASRRGSSYNEQFFGPGTRLTVL.

This clone was counted many times. The read ends 3 residues shy of where the CDR3 ends; the end is completed using the germline J gene. The V gene is TRBV20-1, the J gene TRBJ2-3; TRBD2 matches 8 bases. The germline gives CDR1 DFQATT, CDR2 SNEGSKA (reference sequence). The CDR3 consists of 15 residues. V lost 3 bases and J lost 6; bases outside the gene matches: 11. The CDR3 here is CSASDGGGDWDTQYF. Partial CDR3 DNA: TGCAGTGCTAGTGACGGGGGGGGAGATTGGGATACG.

Many counts were recorded for this clone. The read falls 3 residues short of the CDR3 end, and the missing part is taken from the germline J gene. This rearrangement joins TRBV20-1 to TRBJ2-5, with D unresolved. CDR1 DFQATT and CDR2 SNEGSKA come from the germline V gene (reference sequence). The V and J ends lost 0 bases and 2 bases respectively, with 13 bases between them. This CDR3 has 15 residues. The CDR3 region is CSARDNKRPQETQYF. Incomplete CDR3 DNA: TGCAGTGCTAGAGATAATAAGAGGCCGCAAGAGACC.

This clone was counted between two and nine times. The observed sequence ends 3 residues before the CDR3 terminus, with the missing tail filled in from the germline J gene. The chain carries TRBV7-2 and TRBJ1-5, with 7 nucleotides matching TRBD1. CDR1 SGHTA and CDR2 FQGNSA come from the germline V gene. The CDR3 is 14 residues long. V was pared by 3 bases and J by 4 bases, with 3 bases of the junction left unmatched. The CDR3 DNA, read in part, is TGTGCCAGCAGCTTCAAGGGGGCTAATCAGCCC. This codes for CASSFKGANQP. The whole CDR3 sequence reads CASSFKGANQPQHF. The entire variable domain, with the rest obtained from reference TRBV7-2 and TRBJ1-5, is as follows: GAGVSQSPSNKVTEKGKDVELRCDPISGHTALYWYRQSLGQGLEFLIYFQGNSAPDKSGLPSDRFSAERTGGSVSTLTIQRTQQEDSAVYLCASSFKGANQPQHFGDGTRLSIL.

This clone has at least ten counts. Coverage ceases 3 residues before the CDR3 finishes, and the germline J gene fills in the end. This chain links TRBV6-2 or TRBV6-3 with TRBJ2-5; the match to TRBD2 covers 7 bases. This CDR3 is 13 amino acids long. Germline V CDR1 and CDR2: MNHEY, SVGEGT. The V segment lost 10 bases and the J segment 1 base; nucleotides outside the gene matches: 6. CDR3 bases read: TGTGCCAACCAGCGGGGCCCCCAAGAGACC. Encoded protein: CANQRGPQET. The whole CDR3 sequence is CANQRGPQETQYF.

This clone was picked up many times. The CDR3 end is not reached by the read, which stops 3 residues before it; the germline J gene fills it in. This chain connects TRBV30 to TRBJ1-6; a weak D match, TRBD1 (6 bases). Trimming pared 1 base from V and 6 bases from J, leaving 7 bases between. The CDR3 consists of 13 residues. Germline-derived CDR1 and CDR2 are GTSNPN and SVGIG (reference sequence). The sequenced CDR3 bases are TGTGCCTGGAGTGGCAGGGGTAATTCACCC. This encodes CAWSGRGNSP. The entire CDR3 is CAWSGRGNSPLHF. Complete variable domain (other parts from reference TRBV30 and TRBJ1-6): SQTIHQWPATLVQPVGSPLSLECTVEGTSNPNLYWYRQAAGRGLQLLFYSVGIGQISSEVPQNLSASRPQDRQFILSSKKLLLSDSGFYLCAWSGRGNSPLHFGNGTRLTVT.

In this sample, this clone turned up many times. At one end the junction does not follow the germline gene, possibly because of a read error. The CDR3 end is not reached by the read, which stops 3 residues before it; the germline J gene fills it in. The rearrangement joins TRBV7-7 to TRBJ2-5; 8 nucleotides line up with TRBD2. CDR1 is SSHAT, CDR2 FNYEAQ, per germline (reference sequence). The CDR3 loop spans 13 amino acids. CDR3 sequence: CASSTGTSETQYF. CDR3 DNA (partial): TGTGCTAGCAGCACAGGGACTAGTGAGACC.